A single sample gave rise to the 17 T cell receptor beta chains below, sequenced in a study of OX40 agonist ivuxolimab in advanced cancers. The table came from immunoSEQ multiplex PCR; TCRdb's copy has only in-frame clones and leaves some out. The table includes 40,000 to 60,000 clones, approximately 88% detected once. The specimen was CD4+ or CD8+ T cells sorted from blood, collected in a trial of the OX40 agonist ivuxolimab. The receptors shown here come from an adult with an advanced solid tumor such as melanoma, head and neck, liver or kidney cancer.

The rearrangement uses TRBV5-6 and TRBJ1-2, with 7 bases matching TRBD1. The length of the CDR3 is 14 residues. The germline V gene encodes CDR1 SGHDT and CDR2 YYEEEE. V shed 0 bases, J shed 4 bases, and the junction held 3 bases outside the gene matches. DNA for the CDR3: TGTGCCAGCAGCTTGGGGGGGACAGCCTATGGCTACACCTTC. Protein: CASSLGGTAYGYTF.

This chain links TRBV5-6 with TRBJ2-2; TRBD2 agrees at 9 bases. This CDR3 is 13 amino acids long. In germline, CDR1 is SGHDT, CDR2 YYEEEE. J lost 4 bases, V lost 5 bases, and 0 bases had no gene match. CDR3 DNA: TGTGCCAGCAGGCGGGAGGGCACCGGGGAGCTGTTTTTT. This codes for CASRREGTGELFF.

The chain links TRBV7-6 to TRBJ1-1; D gene ambiguous. Germline CDR1 is SGHVS and CDR2 is FNYEAQ. Trimming took 6 bases from V and 1 from J, leaving 9 bases between them. The CDR3 loop spans 13 amino acids. The DNA of the CDR3 is TGTGCCAGCAGTCTTACCAGGAACACTGAAGCTTTCTTT. It codes for CASSLTRNTEAFF.

The V call is TRBV28, the J call TRBJ1-2, with 11 bases that match TRBD1. The V and J ends lost 5 bases and 3 bases, in that order; junction bases with no gene match: 11. The CDR3 has 17 residues. Germline V gene data show CDR1 as MDHEN and CDR2 as SYDVKM. The DNA of the CDR3 is TGTGCCAGCAGTCCCGGGACAGGGGGTGGGGGTTACTATGGCTACACCTTC. Translated: CASSPGTGGGGYYGYTF.

This chain joins TRBV28 and TRBJ1-4, with D unresolved. The ends were cut back, 5 bases at V and 8 bases at J, with 30 bases in the middle. This CDR3 contains 19 residues. The germline CDR1 and CDR2 sequences are MDHEN and SYDVKM. The CDR3 DNA reads as TGTGCCAGCAGTGATGCGACAAGTAGGGTGGAACTCCAAGGGGAAAAACTGTTTTTT. It codes for CASSDATSRVELQGEKLFF.

This chain's CDR3 is CASSSLGTSGRAYEQYF. As DNA, the CDR3 is TGTGCCAGCAGCTCTCTAGGGACTAGCGGGAGGGCCTACGAGCAGTACTTC. The chain carries TRBV28 and TRBJ2-7, with 16 bases identical to TRBD2. The CDR3 runs 17 residues. CDR1 is MDHEN and CDR2 is SYDVKM in the germline V gene. Trimming took 6 bases from V and 2 from J; bases not matched to a gene: 7.

V usage is TRBV11-2 and J usage is TRBJ1-1; 11 positions match TRBD1. The CDR3 has 16 residues. V lost 5 bases to trimming and J lost 4 bases; unmatched junction nucleotides: 9. Germline V gene sequence: CDR1 SGHAT, CDR2 FQNNGV. The CDR3 reads CASSPTRDRGITEAFF. The CDR3 region has the DNA TGTGCCAGCAGCCCTACCCGGGACAGGGGGATCACTGAAGCTTTCTTT.

The rearrangement uses TRBV25-1 and TRBJ2-7, with unresolved D. Trimming left V 6 bases short and J 9 bases short, with 15 bases between. This CDR3 spans 12 amino acids. The germline CDR1 and CDR2 sequences are MGHDK and SYGVNS. CDR3 coding DNA: TGTGCCAGCAGCGAGCCCGACTCGAGGCAGTACTTC. This translates into CASSEPDSRQYF.

V gene TRBV11-3 combines with J gene TRBJ2-1; D uncertain. V lost 1 base and J 4 bases, leaving 14 bases between the germline ends. The CDR3 extends over 16 amino acids. Germline CDR1 reads SGHNT; CDR2 reads YENEEA. CDR3: CASSLAAQIRYNEQFF. In nucleotides, the CDR3 is TGTGCCAGCAGCTTAGCTGCCCAGATTCGTTACAATGAGCAGTTCTTC.

The genes are TRBV5-1 and TRBJ1-4; D not resolved. Per germline, CDR1 SGHRS and CDR2 YFSETQ. Trimming cost V 4 bases and J 7 bases, with 17 bases left between them. The CDR3 totals 15 residues. CDR3 residues: CASSPEGRSTEKLFF. In DNA, the CDR3 is TGCGCCAGCAGCCCAGAGGGAAGGTCAACTGAAAAACTGTTTTTT.

The V and J genes are TRBV28 and TRBJ2-7; 9 bases are a match to TRBD1. The CDR3 contains 15 residues. Germline assignment: CDR1 MDHEN and CDR2 SYDVKM. V shed 6 bases and J 2 bases; nucleotides not matched to a gene: 8. The CDR3 coding sequence is TGTGCCAGCAGCCCGCCGGGACAGGGAGCCTACGAGCAGTACTTC. Residues: CASSPPGQGAYEQYF.

J is TRBJ1-6 and V is TRBV5-1; D uncertain. Germline values: CDR1 SGHRS, CDR2 YFSETQ. The V end lost 5 bases, the J end lost 3 bases, and 12 bases lay between the germline ends. The CDR3 runs 15 residues. CDR3 DNA sequence: TGCGCCAGCAGAAGCGAGGACCGCTATAATTCACCCCTCCACTTT. Protein: CASRSEDRYNSPLHF.

The V gene is TRBV28, the J gene TRBJ2-5; D is perhaps TRBD1 (6 bases). This CDR3 spans 15 amino acids. Trimming took off 5 bases at V and 2 bases at J, with 15 bases between the two ends. In germline, CDR1 is MDHEN, CDR2 SYDVKM. Here the CDR3 DNA reads TGTGCCAGCAGTGTGACAGGATTCTCTCAAGAGACCCAGTACTTC. The encoded protein is CASSVTGFSQETQYF.

This rearrangement joins TRBV28 to TRBJ2-5; weak D call: TRBD1 (5 bases). The CDR3 is 16 residues long. Trimming removed 7 bases at V and 5 bases at J, with 23 bases between. Germline V gene data show CDR1 as MDHEN and CDR2 as SYDVKM. Here the CDR3 reads CASTQVAGFLSETQYF. CDR3 in DNA: TGTGCCAGCACACAGGTCGCAGGATTTTTGTCGGAGACCCAGTACTTC.

V and J are TRBV28 and TRBJ1-1, with D unclear. The V gene's germline CDR1 is MDHEN and CDR2 SYDVKM. Trimming removed 5 bases at V and 5 bases at J, with 15 bases between. The CDR3 is 14 residues long. The CDR3, as DNA: TGTGCCAGCAGTCCAGCCCCGGTCAGGACTGAAGCTTTCTTT. Its translation is CASSPAPVRTEAFF.

This chain links TRBV4-1 with TRBJ2-5; tentatively, D is TRBD2 (5 bases). Between the trimmed V and J ends, which lost 1 base and 4 bases, there was a span of 10 bases. The CDR3 extends over 14 amino acids. Germline loops: CDR1 MGHRA, CDR2 YSYEKL. CDR3: CASSQGPSLETQYF. The CDR3 region has the DNA TGCGCCAGCAGCCAAGGTCCTAGCTTAGAGACCCAGTACTTC.

The genes are TRBV2 and TRBJ2-7; 13 nucleotides align to TRBD2. The V and J ends lost 6 bases and 5 bases, in that order; junction bases with no gene match: 7. CDR1 is SNHLY and CDR2 is FYNNEI in the germline V gene. This CDR3 has 15 amino acids. The CDR3 DNA reads as TGTGCCAGCAGCTCCGGGACTAGCGGGATCAACGAGCAGTACTTC. This encodes CASSSGTSGINEQYF. The entire variable domain, with the rest obtained from reference TRBV2 and TRBJ2-7, is as follows: EPEVTQTPSHQVTQMGQEVILRCVPISNHLYFYWYRQILGQKVEFLVSFYNNEISEKSEIFDDQFSVERPDGSNFTLKIRSTKLEDSAMYFCASSSGTSGINEQYFGPGTRLTVT.